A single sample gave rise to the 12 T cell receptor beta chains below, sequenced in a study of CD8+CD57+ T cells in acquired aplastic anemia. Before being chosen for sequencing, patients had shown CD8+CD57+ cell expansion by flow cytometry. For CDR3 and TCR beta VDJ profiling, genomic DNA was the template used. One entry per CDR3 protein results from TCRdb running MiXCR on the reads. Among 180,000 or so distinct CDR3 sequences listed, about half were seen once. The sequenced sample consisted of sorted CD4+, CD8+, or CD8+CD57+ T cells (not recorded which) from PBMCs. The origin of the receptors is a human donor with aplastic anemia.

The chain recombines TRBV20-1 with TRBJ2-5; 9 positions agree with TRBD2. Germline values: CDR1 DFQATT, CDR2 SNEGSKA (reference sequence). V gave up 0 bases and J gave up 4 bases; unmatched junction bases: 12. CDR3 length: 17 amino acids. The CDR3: CSARDGGAGGPGETQYF. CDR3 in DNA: TGCAGTGCTAGAGATGGAGGTGCGGGAGGGCCCGGAGAGACCCAGTACTTC.

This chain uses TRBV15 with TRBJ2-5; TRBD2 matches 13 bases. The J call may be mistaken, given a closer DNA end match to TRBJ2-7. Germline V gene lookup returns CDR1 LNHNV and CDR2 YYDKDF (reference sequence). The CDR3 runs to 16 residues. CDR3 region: CATSWPPGTSGNEQYF. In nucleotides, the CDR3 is TGTGCCACCAGCTGGCCCCCCGGGACTAGCGGGAACGAGCAGTACTTC.

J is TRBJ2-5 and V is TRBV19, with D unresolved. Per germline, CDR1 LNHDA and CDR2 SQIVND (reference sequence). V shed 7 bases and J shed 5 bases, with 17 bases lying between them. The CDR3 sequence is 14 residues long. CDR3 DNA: TGTGCCAGTATGCGGACGGTAGCCGGGGAGACCCAGTACTTC. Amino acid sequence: CASMRTVAGETQYF.

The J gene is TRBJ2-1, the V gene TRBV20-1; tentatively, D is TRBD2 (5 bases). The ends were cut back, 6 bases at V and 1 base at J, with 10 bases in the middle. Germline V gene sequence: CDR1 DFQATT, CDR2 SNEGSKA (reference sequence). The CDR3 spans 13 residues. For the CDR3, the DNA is TGCAGTGCCAGGACTGATTCCTACAATGAGCAGTTCTTC. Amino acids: CSARTDSYNEQFF.

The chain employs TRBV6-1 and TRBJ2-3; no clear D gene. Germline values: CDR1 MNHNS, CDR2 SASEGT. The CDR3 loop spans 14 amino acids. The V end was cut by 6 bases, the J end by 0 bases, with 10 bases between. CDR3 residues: CASSRLDSTDTQYF. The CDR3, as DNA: TGTGCCAGCAGCAGACTCGACAGCACAGATACGCAGTATTTT.

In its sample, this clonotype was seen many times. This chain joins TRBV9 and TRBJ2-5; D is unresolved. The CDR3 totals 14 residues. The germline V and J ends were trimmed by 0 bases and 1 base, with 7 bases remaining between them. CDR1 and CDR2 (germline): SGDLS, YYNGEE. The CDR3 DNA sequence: TGTGCCAGCAGCGTAGCTTCGATCCAAGAGACCCAGTACTTC. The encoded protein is CASSVASIQETQYF. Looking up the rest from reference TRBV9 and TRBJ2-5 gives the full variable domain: DSGVTQTPKHLITATGQRVTLRCSPRSGDLSVYWYQQSLDQGLQFLIQYYNGEERAKGNILERFSAQQFPDLHSELNLSSLELGDSALYFCASSVASIQETQYFGPGTRLLVL.

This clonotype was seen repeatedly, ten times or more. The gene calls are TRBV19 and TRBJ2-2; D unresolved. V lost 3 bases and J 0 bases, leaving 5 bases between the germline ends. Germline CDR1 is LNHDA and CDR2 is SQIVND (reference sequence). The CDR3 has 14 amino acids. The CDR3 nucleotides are TGTGCCAGTAGTATTAACGCGAACACCGGGGAGCTGTTTTTT. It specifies CASSINANTGELFF. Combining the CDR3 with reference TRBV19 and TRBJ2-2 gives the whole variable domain DGGITQSPKYLFRKEGQNVTLSCEQNLNHDAMYWYRQDPGQGLRLIYYSQIVNDFQKGDIAEGYSVSREKKESFPLTVTSAQKNPTAFYLCASSINANTGELFFGEGSRLTVL.

CDR3 region: CASSVWTVSTNEKLFF. The CDR3 DNA follows: TGTGCCAGCAGTGTTTGGACAGTTTCAACTAATGAAAAACTGTTTTTT. This chain uses TRBV25-1 with TRBJ1-4; possible D gene TRBD1, 6 bases. The CDR3 loop spans 16 amino acids. Germline V gene data show CDR1 as MGHDK and CDR2 as SYGVNS. Trimming stripped 4 bases from V and 0 bases from J, with 12 bases between. The whole variable domain, filled in from reference TRBV25-1 and TRBJ1-4, reads EADIYQTPRYLVIGTGKKITLECSQTMGHDKMYWYQQDPGMELHLIHYSYGVNSTEKGDLSSESTVSRIRTEHFPLTLESARPSHTSQYLCASSVWTVSTNEKLFFGSGTQLSVL.

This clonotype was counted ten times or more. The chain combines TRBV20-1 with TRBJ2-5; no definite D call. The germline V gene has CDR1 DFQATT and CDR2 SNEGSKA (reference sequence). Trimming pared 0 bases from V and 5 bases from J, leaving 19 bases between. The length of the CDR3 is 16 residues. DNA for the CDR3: TGCAGTGCTAGAGATCTCGAAGGGCAACCCAGTGAGACCCAGTACTTC. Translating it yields CSARDLEGQPSETQYF.

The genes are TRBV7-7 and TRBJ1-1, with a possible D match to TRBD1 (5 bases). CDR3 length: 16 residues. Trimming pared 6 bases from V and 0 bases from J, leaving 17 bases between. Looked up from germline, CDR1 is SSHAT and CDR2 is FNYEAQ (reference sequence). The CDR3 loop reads CASSALDGTVNTEAFF. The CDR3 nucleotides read TGTGCCAGCAGTGCCCTCGACGGGACGGTGAACACTGAAGCTTTCTTT. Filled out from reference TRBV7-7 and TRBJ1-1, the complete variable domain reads GAGVSQSPRYKVTKRGQDVTLRCDPISSHATLYWYQQALGQGPEFLTYFNYEAQPDKSGLPSDRFSAERPEGSISTLTIQRTEQRDSAMYRCASSALDGTVNTEAFFGQGTRLTVV.

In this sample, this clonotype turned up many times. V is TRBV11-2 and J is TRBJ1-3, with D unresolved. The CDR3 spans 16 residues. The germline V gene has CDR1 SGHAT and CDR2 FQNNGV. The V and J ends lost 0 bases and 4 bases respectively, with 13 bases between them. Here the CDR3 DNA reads TGTGCCAGCAGCTTAGAAGGTGGCTTGCCCGGAAACACCATATATTTT. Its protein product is CASSLEGGLPGNTIYF.

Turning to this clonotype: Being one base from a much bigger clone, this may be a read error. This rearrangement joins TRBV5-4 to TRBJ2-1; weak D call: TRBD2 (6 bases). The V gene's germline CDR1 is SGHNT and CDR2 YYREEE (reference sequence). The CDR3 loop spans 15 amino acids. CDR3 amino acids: CASSLGGTEYSEQFF. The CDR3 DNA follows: TGTGCCAGCAGCTTGGGCGGGACCGAGTACAGTGAGCAGTTCTTC.